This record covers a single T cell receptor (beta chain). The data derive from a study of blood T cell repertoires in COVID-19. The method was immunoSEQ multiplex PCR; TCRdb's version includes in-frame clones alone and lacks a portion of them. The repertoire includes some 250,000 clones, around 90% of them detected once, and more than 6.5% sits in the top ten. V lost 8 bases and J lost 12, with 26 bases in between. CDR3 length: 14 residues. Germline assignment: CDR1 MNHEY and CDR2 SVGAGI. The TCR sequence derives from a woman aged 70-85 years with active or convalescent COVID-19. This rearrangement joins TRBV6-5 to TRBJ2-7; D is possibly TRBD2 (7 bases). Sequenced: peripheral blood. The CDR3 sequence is CASSDMGGPLRPYF. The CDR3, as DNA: TGTGCCAGCTCTGATATGGGGGGGCCCCTTCGGCCGTACTTC.